Presented here are 10 T cell receptor beta chains from one specimen sequenced in a study of graft-versus-host responses after intestinal transplantation. Sequenced by immunoSEQ multiplex PCR; TCRdb stores in-frame clones only, minus some. Of 80,000 to 95,000 clones listed, about 89% are singletons. No antigen has been assigned to these receptors. This material consisted of unstimulated CD8+ T cells sorted from spleen or lymph node cells, taken before intestinal transplant. The receptors were gathered from a human donor who received an intestinal transplant.

The chain carries TRBV6-1 and TRBJ2-1; TRBD1 or TRBD2 may be the D gene (6 bases each). Per the germline V gene, CDR1 is MNHNS and CDR2 is SASEGT. V was cut by 6 bases and J by 4 bases, with 13 bases left in between. This CDR3 region has 14 residues. The CDR3 reads CASSGGRAYNEQFF. In DNA, the CDR3 is TGTGCCAGCAGCGGGGGCCGGGCATACAATGAGCAGTTCTTC.

Points on this clone: A junction end diverges from the germline sequence, so it may reflect a read error. This chain links TRBV11-2 with TRBJ2-5; the match to TRBD1 covers 8 bases. CDR3 size: 15 residues. In germline, CDR1 is SGHAT, CDR2 FQNNGV. The CDR3 is CASSSTGDTQEAQYF. CDR3 DNA: TGTGCCAGCAGCTCGACAGGGGACACCCAAGAGGCCCAGTACTTC.

The chain recombines TRBV10-1 with TRBJ2-1, with D unresolved. V was pared by 8 bases and J by 7 bases, with 12 bases between. Germline CDR1 is WNHNN and CDR2 is SYGVQD (reference sequence). The CDR3 is 12 residues long. The CDR3 loop is CASGPVPNEQFF. As DNA, the CDR3 is TGCGCCAGCGGACCGGTCCCTAATGAGCAGTTCTTC.

The rearrangement uses TRBV6-5 and TRBJ2-7; no reliable D call. Germline assignment: CDR1 MNHEY and CDR2 SVGAGI. V lost 0 bases, J lost 5 bases, and 8 bases lay in between. The CDR3 runs to 13 residues. The CDR3 spells CASSYSQEDEQYF. DNA for the CDR3: TGTGCCAGCAGTTACTCGCAGGAAGACGAGCAGTACTTC.

V is TRBV19 and J is TRBJ2-1; 11 positions match TRBD2. CDR1 is LNHDA, CDR2 SQIVND, per germline (reference sequence). Trimming at V came to 3 bases and at J to 4 bases, leaving 8 bases not matched to a gene. This CDR3 has 17 residues. The CDR3 loop is CASSMVGGLADYNEQFF. CDR3 DNA: TGTGCCAGTAGTATGGTCGGGGGACTAGCGGATTACAATGAGCAGTTCTTC.

This rearrangement joins TRBV5-4 to TRBJ2-7; D tentatively fits TRBD1 or TRBD2 (5 bases each). Germline assignment: CDR1 SGHNT and CDR2 YYREEE (reference sequence). V lost 0 bases to trimming and J lost 3 bases, with 13 bases between them. The length of the CDR3 is 15 residues. The CDR3 reads CASSLGGKEYYEQYF. The DNA for the CDR3 is TGTGCCAGCAGCTTGGGGGGGAAAGAGTACTACGAGCAGTACTTC.

The table lists this clone with a count of one. The rearrangement links TRBV5-6 to TRBJ1-2; 9 nucleotides line up with TRBD1. The CDR3 loop spans 14 amino acids. Germline V gives CDR1 SGHDT, CDR2 YYEEEE. V was clipped by 5 bases and J by 3 bases; unmatched bases: 5. The CDR3: CASRQQGADYGYTF. CDR3 coding DNA: TGTGCCAGCAGACAACAGGGGGCGGACTATGGCTACACCTTC.

The gene calls are TRBV6-5 and TRBJ2-7, with D perhaps matching TRBD1 or TRBD2 (5 bases each). The CDR3 loop spans 15 amino acids. Trimming took 6 bases from V and 1 from J, leaving 16 bases between them. CDR1 MNHEY and CDR2 SVGAGI come from the germline V gene. CDR3 bases: TGTGCCAGCAGCCCGTGGGGGATTCAGTCCTACGAGCAGTACTTC. The encoded protein is CASSPWGIQSYEQYF.

The rearrangement joins TRBV9 to TRBJ2-1, with 11 bases identical to TRBD2. V lost 0 bases, J lost 2 bases, and 10 bases stayed unmatched. CDR1 and CDR2 from the germline V gene are SGDLS and YYNGEE. The CDR3 runs to 19 residues. The CDR3 protein is CASSVGTSGSGNPYNEQFF. In DNA form, the CDR3 reads TGTGCCAGCAGCGTAGGGACTAGCGGGTCCGGGAACCCCTACAATGAGCAGTTCTTC.

The chain employs TRBV2 and TRBJ2-1; TRBD2 might be the D (5 bases). Looked up from germline, CDR1 is SNHLY and CDR2 is FYNNEI. The CDR3 is 15 residues long. The V end lost 6 bases, the J end lost 4 bases, and 16 bases lay between the germline ends. The CDR3 DNA follows: TGTGCCAGCAGGGTGACGGGGATACCTTACAATGAGCAGTTCTTC. The encoded protein is CASRVTGIPYNEQFF.